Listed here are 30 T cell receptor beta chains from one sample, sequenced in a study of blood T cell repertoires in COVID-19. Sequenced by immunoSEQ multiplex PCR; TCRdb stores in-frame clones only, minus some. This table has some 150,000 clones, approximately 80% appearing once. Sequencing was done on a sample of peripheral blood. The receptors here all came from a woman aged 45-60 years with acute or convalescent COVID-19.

CDR3 DNA sequence: TGTGCCAGCAGCTTCGACAGGGGTTCGAGAAACACCATATATTTT. It codes for CASSFDRGSRNTIYF. This rearrangement joins TRBV7-9 to TRBJ1-3; 8 bases match TRBD1. V trimming: 3 bases; J trimming: 5 bases; junction bases outside the gene matches: 6. Looked up from germline, CDR1 is SEHNR and CDR2 is FQNEAQ (reference sequence). The CDR3 contains 15 residues. Filled out from reference TRBV7-9 and TRBJ1-3, the complete variable domain reads DTGVSQNPRHKITKRGQNVTFRCDPISEHNRLYWYRQTLGQGPEFLTYFQNEAQLEKSRLLSDRFSAERPKGSFSTLEIQRTEQGDSAMYLCASSFDRGSRNTIYFGEGSWLTVV.

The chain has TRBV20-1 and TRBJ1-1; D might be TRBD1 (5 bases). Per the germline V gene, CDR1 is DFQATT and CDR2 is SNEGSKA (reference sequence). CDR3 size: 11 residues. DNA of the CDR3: TGCGGAGGGGACGCCTACACTGAAGCTTTCTTT. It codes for CGGDAYTEAFF.

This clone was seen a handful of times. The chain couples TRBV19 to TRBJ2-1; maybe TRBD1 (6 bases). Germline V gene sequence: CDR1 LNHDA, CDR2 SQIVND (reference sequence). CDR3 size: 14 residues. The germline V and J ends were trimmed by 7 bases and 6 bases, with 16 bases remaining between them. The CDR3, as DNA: TGTGCCAGTAACATGGGGGACAAATTCAATGAGCAGTTCTTC. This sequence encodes CASNMGDKFNEQFF.

DNA for the CDR3: TGTGCCAGCAGCCCAGTCGGGGGAGACTCAGGTCCCCTCCACTTT. Translated: CASSPVGGDSGPLHF. J is TRBJ1-6 and V is TRBV3-1 (or the pseudogene TRBV3-2); maybe TRBD1 (5 bases). Trimming left V 4 bases short and J 13 bases short, with 20 bases between. There are 15 residues in the CDR3. CDR1 and CDR2 (germline): LGHDT, YNNKEL (reference sequence).

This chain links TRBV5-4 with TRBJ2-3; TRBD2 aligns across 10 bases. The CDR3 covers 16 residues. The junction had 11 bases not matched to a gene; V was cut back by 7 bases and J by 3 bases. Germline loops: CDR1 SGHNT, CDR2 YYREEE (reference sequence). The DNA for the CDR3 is TGTGCCAGCCAAGTCAGAAGCGGGGGGGCGACAGATACGCAGTATTTT. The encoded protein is CASQVRSGGATDTQYF. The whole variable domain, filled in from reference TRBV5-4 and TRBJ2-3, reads ETGVTQSPTHLIKTRGQQVTLRCSSQSGHNTVSWYQQALGQGPQFIFQYYREEENGRGNFPPRFSGLQFPNYSSELNVNALELDDSALYLCASQVRSGGATDTQYFGPGTRLTVL.

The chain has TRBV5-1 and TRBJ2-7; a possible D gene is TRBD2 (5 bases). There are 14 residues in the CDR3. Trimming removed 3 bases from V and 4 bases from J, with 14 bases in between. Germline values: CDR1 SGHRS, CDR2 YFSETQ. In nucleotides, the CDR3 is TGCGCCAGCAGCTCGGGAAGCGCTGGGTACGAGCAGTACTTC. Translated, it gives CASSSGSAGYEQYF.

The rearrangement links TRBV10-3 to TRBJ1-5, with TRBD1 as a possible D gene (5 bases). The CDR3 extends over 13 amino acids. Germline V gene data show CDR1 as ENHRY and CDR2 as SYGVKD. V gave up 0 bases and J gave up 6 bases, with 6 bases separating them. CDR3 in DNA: TGTGCCATCAGTGAGTCAGGGGCTCAGCCCCAGCATTTT. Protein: CAISESGAQPQHF.

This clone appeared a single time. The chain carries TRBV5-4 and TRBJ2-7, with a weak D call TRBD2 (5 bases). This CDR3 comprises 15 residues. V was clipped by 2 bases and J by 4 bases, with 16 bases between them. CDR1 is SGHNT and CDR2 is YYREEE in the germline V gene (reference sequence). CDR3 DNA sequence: TGTGCCAGCAGCTTTCCCGGAGGAGGCGTGTACGAGCAGTACTTC. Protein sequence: CASSFPGGGVYEQYF.

The CDR3 DNA is TGTGCCAGCAGCGGGGACATCCATGGCAATCAGCCCCAGCATTTT. Its protein product is CASSGDIHGNQPQHF. This chain joins TRBV3-1 (or the pseudogene TRBV3-2) and TRBJ1-5, with a tentative D call TRBD1 (6 bases). Germline V gene lookup returns CDR1 LGHDT and CDR2 YNNKEL (reference sequence). This CDR3 contains 15 residues. V was shortened by 5 bases and J by 2 bases, with 13 bases between the two germline ends.

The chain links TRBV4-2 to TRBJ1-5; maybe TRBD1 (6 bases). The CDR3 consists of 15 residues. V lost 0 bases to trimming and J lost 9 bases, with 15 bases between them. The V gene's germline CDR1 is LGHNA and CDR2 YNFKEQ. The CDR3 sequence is CASSQDFQGWGPQHF. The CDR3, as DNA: TGTGCCAGCAGCCAAGATTTCCAGGGGTGGGGGCCCCAGCATTTT.

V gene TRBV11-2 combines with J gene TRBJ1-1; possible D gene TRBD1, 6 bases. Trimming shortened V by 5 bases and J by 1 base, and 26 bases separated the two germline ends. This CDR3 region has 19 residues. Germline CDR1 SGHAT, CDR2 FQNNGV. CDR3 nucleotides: TGTGCCAGCAGCCCATTTAGGGGGGGGGACGGAACGAAGAACACTGAAGCTTTCTTT. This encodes CASSPFRGGDGTKNTEAFF.

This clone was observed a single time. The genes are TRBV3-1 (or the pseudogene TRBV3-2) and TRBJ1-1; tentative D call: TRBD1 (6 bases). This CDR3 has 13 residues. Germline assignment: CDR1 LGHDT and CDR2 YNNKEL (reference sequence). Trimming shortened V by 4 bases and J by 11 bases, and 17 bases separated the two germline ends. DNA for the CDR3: TGTGCCAGCAGCCCTCAAGCAGGGGTAGAGGCTTTCTTT. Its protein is CASSPQAGVEAFF.

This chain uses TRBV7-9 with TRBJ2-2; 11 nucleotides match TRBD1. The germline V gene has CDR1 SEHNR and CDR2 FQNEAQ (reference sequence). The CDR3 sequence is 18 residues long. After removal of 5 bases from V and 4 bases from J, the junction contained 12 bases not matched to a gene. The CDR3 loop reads CASSGGTGGRGATGELFF. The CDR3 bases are TGTGCCAGCAGCGGCGGGACAGGGGGAAGAGGGGCCACCGGGGAGCTGTTTTTT.

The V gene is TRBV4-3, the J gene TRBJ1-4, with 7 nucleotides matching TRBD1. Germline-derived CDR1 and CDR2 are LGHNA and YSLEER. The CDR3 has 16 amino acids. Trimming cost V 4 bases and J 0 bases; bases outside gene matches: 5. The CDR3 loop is CASSRDRAATNEKLFF. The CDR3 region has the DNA TGCGCCAGCAGCCGCGACAGGGCTGCAACTAATGAAAAACTGTTTTTT.

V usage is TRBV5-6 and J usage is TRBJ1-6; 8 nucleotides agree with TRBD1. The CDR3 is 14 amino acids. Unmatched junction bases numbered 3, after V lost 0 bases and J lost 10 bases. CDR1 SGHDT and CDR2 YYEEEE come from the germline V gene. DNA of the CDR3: TGTGCCAGCAGCTTGGGGACAGGGAGGTCACCCCTCCACTTT. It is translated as CASSLGTGRSPLHF.

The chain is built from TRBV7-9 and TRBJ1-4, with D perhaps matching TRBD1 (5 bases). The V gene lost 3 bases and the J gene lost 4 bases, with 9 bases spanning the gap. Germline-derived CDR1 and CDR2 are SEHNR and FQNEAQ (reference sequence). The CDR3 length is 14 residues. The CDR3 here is CASSFRQNNEKLFF. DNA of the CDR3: TGTGCCAGCAGCTTCCGACAGAATAATGAAAAACTGTTTTTT.

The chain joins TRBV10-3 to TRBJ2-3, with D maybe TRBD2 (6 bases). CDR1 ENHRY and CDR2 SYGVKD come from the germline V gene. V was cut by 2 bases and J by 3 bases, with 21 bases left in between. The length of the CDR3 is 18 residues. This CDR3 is CAISEGGVSGRITDTQYF. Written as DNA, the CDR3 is TGTGCCATCAGTGAGGGCGGAGTATCGGGGAGGATAACAGATACGCAGTATTTT.

CDR3 in DNA: TGTGCCAGCAGCTCGGGGACAGGGTGGAACAATCAGCCCCAGCATTTT. This codes for CASSSGTGWNNQPQHF. The chain carries TRBV5-5 and TRBJ1-5, with TRBD1 identical over 9 bases. The CDR3 is made up of 16 amino acids. Germline V gene sequence: CDR1 SGHKS, CDR2 YYEKEE (reference sequence). Germline trimming cut 3 bases from V and 3 bases from J; bases unmatched to any gene: 7.

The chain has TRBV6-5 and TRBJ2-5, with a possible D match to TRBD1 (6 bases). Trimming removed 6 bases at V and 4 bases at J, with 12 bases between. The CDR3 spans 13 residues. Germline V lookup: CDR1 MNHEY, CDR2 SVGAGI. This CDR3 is CASSRTGLETQYF. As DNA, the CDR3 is TGTGCCAGCAGCAGAACAGGGTTAGAGACCCAGTACTTC.

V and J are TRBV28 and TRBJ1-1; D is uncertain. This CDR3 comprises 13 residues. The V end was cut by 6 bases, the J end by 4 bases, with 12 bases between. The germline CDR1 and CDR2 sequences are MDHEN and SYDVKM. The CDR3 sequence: CASRTSGSTEAFF. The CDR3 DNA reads TGTGCCAGCAGAACTAGCGGATCCACTGAAGCTTTCTTT.

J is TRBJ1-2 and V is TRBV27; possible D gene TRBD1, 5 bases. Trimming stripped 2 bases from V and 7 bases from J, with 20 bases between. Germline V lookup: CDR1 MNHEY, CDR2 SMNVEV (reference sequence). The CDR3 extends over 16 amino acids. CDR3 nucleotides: TGTGCCAGCAGTTTAACTTATGGGGGAGGAAGGAGTGGCTACACCTTC. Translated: CASSLTYGGGRSGYTF.

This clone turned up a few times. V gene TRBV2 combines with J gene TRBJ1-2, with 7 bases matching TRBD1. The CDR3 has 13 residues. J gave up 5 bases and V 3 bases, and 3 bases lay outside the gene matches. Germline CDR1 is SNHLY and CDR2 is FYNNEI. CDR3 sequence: CASSDGRGYGYTF. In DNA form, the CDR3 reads TGTGCCAGCAGTGACGGCAGGGGGTATGGCTACACCTTC.

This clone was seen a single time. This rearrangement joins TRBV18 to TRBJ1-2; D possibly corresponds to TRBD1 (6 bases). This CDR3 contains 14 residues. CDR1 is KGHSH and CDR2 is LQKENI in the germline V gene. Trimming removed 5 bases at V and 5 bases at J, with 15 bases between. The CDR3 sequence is CASSLGQHPYGYTF. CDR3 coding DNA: TGTGCCAGCTCATTAGGACAGCACCCTTATGGCTACACCTTC. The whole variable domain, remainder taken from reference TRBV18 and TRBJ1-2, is NAGVMQNPRHLVRRRGQEARLRCSPMKGHSHVYWYRQLPEEGLKFMVYLQKENIIDESGMPKERFSAEFPKEGPSILRIQQVVRGDSAAYFCASSLGQHPYGYTFGSGTRLTVV.

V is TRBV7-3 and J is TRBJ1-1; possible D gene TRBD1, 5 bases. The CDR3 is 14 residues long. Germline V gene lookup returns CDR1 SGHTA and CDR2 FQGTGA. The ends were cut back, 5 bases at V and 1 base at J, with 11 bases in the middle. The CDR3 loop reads CASSPGSANTEAFF. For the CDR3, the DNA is TGTGCCAGCAGCCCAGGGTCAGCGAACACTGAAGCTTTCTTT.

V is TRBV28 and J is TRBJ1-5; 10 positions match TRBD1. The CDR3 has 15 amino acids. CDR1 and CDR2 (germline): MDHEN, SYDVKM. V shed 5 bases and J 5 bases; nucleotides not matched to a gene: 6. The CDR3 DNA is TGTGCCAGCAGTCCCCCGGACAGGGGGGATCAGCCCCAGCATTTT. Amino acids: CASSPPDRGDQPQHF.

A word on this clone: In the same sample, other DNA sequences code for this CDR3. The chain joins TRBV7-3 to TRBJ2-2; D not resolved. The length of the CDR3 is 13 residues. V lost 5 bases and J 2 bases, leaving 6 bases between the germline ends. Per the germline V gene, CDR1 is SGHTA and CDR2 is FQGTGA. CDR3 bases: TGTGCCAGCAGCCGCGATAACACCGGGGAGCTGTTTTTT. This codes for CASSRDNTGELFF.

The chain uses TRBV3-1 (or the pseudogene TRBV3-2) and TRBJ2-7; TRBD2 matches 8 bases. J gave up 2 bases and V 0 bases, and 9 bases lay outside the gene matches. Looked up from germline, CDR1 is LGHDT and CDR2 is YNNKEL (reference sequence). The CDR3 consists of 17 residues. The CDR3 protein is CASSQDAGGSLAYEQYF. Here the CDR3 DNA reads TGTGCCAGCAGCCAAGATGCGGGGGGCTCCTTGGCCTACGAGCAGTACTTC.

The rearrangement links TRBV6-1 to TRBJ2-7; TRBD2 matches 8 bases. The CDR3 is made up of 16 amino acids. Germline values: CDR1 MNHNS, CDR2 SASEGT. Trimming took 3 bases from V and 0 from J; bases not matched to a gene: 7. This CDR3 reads CASSDGLALSSYEQYF. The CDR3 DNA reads TGTGCCAGCAGTGACGGACTAGCACTCAGCTCCTACGAGCAGTACTTC.

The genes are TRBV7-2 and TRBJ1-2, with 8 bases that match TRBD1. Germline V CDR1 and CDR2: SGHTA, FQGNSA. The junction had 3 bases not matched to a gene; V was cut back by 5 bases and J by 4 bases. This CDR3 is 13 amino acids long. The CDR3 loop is CASSRDRIYGYTF. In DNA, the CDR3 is TGTGCCAGCAGCCGGGACAGGATCTATGGCTACACCTTC.

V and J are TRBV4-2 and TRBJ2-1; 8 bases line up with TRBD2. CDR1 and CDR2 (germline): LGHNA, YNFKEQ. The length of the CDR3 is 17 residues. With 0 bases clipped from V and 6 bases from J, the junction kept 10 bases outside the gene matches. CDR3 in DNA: TGTGCCAGCAGCCAAGAGGGCTACGGGGGGGAGGGCAATGAGCAGTTCTTC. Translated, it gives CASSQEGYGGEGNEQFF.